This T cell receptor (beta chain) derives from a study of blood T cell repertoires in COVID-19 (dated by TCRdb to the early 2020s). Study-level background: Samples covering the acute and convalescent phases of COVID-19 were provided by collaborators in the United States, Italy and Spain. The samples were drawn from two sources: the first 160 participants of the ongoing ImmuneRACE study, and some 1,300 subjects contributed by 6 global collaborators. Where available, HLA class I and class II types were obtained from metadata supplied by the sample provider rather than from assay-based typing. The dataset comprised deeply sampled blood TCRbeta repertoires from subjects exposed to, actively infected with, or recovered from COVID-19. A freely available public database, intended as a resource for researchers studying the immune response to SARS-CoV-2, is where the repertoires were released. Nearly every sample came with metadata listing a de-identified subject ID, COVID-19 status, age in years and sex. The material from the prospective study consisted of cDNA or gDNA derived from T cells, B-cell-depleted T cells, or PBMCs.

Samples from volunteer blood donors who had recovered from COVID-19 were contributed by a second Seattle source. Whole blood was collected in K2EDTA tubes by collaborating institutions according to the institutions' own protocols. Collaborator samples were shipped for TCRbeta analysis as frozen whole blood, isolated PBMCs, or DNA extracted from either sample type. General study outcomes and caveats: The amount of clinical and demographic metadata varied by source and participant and was provided uncurated.

As concerns this clone: Its antigen is currently not known. Per-base qualities were not stored, and no clone one base away is much larger.

The immunoSEQ Assay, a bias-controlled multiplex PCR, was used to amplify TCRbeta CDR3 regions from genomic DNA. Per the original workflow: Within the assay, amplification of reference gene primers was used to estimate how many nucleated cells each sample contained. Sequence reads were collapsed and filtered to measure the absolute abundance of every unique TCRbeta CDR3 rearrangement. Productive Simpson clonality was computed per sample as the square root of Simpson's diversity index over productive rearrangements. Drawn from immuneACCESS, this table holds only the in-frame rearrangements with V and J called that TCRdb kept. Clones are partly lost; checked studies trace under half to an unresolved V gene and leave the rest unexplained. Clonal size and the V and J genes are those of that table, whereas D and trimming came from the DNA. Present in this sample are under 200,000 clones, approximately 88% of which were seen just once. The top ten hold 3% to 4.5% of the sample.

Spanning cysteine to phenylalanine, the CDR3 consists of 16 amino acids. Solely the CDR3 DNA is kept, with 48 bases framed from the first base. V has 4 bases trimmed and J has 7 bases trimmed; junction bases matching no gene number 11. The germline V gene (reference sequence) provides CDR1 PRHDT and CDR2 FYEKMQ. Material: peripheral blood. The rearrangement combines TRBV13 with TRBJ2-1, and 9 junctional nucleotides match TRBD2. The sequence came from a woman in her sixties or seventies who had recovered from COVID-19. The DNA reads TGTGCCAGCAGCTCGAGCGGGGGGAATAGGGTGAATGAGCAGTTCTTC. It encodes CASSSSGGNRVNEQFF.